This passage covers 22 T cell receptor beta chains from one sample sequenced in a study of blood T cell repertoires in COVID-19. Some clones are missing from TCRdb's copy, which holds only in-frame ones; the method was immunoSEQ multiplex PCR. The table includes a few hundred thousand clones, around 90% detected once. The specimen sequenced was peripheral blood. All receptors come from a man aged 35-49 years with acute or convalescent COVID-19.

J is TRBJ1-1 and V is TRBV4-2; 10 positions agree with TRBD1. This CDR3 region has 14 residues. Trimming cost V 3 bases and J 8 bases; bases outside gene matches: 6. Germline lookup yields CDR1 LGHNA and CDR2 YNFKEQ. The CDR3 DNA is TGTGCCAGCAGCCAGAGCCGGGACAGGGGCGAAGCTTTCTTT. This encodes CASSQSRDRGEAFF.

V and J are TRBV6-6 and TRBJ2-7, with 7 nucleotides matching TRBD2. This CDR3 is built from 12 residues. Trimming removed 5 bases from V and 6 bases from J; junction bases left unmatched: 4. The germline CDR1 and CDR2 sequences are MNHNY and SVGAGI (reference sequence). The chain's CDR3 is CASSGTIPEQYF. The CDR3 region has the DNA TGTGCCAGCAGTGGGACTATCCCCGAGCAGTACTTC.

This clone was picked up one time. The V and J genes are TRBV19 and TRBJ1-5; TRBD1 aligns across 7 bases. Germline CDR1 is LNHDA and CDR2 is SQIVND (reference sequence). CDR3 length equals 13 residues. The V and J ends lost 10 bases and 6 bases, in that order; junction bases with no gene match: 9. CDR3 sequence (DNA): TGTGCCACCGAGGACAGGCGGGGTCAGCCCCAGCATTTT. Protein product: CATEDRRGQPQHF.

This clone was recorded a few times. Here the CDR3 DNA reads TGTGCCAGCAGTTACAGGGGAGACGAGCAGTACTTC. This translates into CASSYRGDEQYF. This chain uses TRBV5-6 with TRBJ2-7; 7 positions agree with TRBD1. V lost 5 bases and J lost 5; bases outside the gene matches: 4. This CDR3 region has 12 residues. CDR1 and CDR2 (germline): SGHDT, YYEEEE.

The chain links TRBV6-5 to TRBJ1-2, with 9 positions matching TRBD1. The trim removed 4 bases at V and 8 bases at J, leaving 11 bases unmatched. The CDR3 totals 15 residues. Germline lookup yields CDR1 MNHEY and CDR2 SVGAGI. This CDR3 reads CASSFINRGLGGYTF. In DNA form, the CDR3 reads TGTGCCAGCAGTTTCATCAACAGGGGGCTGGGCGGCTACACCTTC.

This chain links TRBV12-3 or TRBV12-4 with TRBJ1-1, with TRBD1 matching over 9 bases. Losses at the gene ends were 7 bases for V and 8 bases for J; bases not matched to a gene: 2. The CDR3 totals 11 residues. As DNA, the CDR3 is TGTGCCAGCACTGGGACAGGGGAAGCTTTCTTT. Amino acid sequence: CASTGTGEAFF.

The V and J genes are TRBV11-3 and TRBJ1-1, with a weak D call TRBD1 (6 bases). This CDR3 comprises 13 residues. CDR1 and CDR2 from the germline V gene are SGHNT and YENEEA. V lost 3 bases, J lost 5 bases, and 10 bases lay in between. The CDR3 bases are TGTGCCAGCAGCTTTGGGGGCTGGACTGAAGCTTTCTTT. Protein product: CASSFGGWTEAFF.

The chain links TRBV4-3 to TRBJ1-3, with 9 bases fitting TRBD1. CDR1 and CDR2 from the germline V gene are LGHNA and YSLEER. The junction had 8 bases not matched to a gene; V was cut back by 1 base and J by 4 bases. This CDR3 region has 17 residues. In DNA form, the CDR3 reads TGCGCCAGCAGCCAAGGGACAGGGGTTTATTCCGGAAACACCATATATTTT. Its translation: CASSQGTGVYSGNTIYF.

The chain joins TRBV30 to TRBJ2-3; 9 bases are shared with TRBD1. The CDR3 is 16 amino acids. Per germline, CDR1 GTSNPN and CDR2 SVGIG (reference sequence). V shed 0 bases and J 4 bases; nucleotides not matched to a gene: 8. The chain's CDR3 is CAWSVGTGTVPDTQYF. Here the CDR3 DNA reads TGTGCCTGGAGTGTCGGGACAGGGACGGTTCCAGATACGCAGTATTTT.

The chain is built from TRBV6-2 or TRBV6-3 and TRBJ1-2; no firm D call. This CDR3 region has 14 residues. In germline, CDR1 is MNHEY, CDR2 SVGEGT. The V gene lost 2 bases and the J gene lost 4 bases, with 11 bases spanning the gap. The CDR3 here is CASSYPLRGYGYTF. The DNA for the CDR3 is TGTGCCAGCAGTTACCCCCTACGGGGCTATGGCTACACCTTC.

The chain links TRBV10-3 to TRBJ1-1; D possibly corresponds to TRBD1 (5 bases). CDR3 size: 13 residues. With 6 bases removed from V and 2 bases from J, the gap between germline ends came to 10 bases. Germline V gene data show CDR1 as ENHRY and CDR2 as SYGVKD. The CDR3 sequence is CAISDSQNTEAFF. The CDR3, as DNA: TGTGCCATCAGCGACAGTCAAAACACTGAAGCTTTCTTT.

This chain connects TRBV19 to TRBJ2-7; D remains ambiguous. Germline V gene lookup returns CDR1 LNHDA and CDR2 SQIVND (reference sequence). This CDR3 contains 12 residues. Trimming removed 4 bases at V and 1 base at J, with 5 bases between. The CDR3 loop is CASSTGSYEQYF. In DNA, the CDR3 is TGTGCCAGTAGTACCGGTTCCTACGAGCAGTACTTC.

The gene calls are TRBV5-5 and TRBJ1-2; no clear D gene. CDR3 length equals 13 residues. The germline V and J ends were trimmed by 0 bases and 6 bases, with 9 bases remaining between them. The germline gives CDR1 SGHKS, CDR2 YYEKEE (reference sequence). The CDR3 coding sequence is TGTGCCAGCAGCTTGGACAGCACACATGGCTACACCTTC. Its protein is CASSLDSTHGYTF.

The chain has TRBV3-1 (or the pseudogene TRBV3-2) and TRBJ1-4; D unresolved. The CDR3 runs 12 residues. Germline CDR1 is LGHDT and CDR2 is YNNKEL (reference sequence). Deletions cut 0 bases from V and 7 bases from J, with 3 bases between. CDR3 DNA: TGTGCCAGCAGCCAAGACAGTGAAAAACTGTTTTTT. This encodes CASSQDSEKLFF.

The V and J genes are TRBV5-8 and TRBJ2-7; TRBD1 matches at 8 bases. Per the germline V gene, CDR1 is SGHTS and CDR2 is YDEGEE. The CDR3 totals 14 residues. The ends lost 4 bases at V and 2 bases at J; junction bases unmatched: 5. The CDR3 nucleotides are TGTGCCAGCAGCGTTGACAGGGGAACCTACGAGCAGTACTTC. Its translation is CASSVDRGTYEQYF.

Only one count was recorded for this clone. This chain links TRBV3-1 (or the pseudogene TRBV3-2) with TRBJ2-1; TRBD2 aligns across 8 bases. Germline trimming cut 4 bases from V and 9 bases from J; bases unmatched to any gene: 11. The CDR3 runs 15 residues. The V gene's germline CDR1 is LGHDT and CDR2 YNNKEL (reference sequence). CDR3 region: CASSPPGLESSEQFF. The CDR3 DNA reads TGTGCCAGCAGCCCTCCGGGACTAGAAAGCAGTGAGCAGTTCTTC.

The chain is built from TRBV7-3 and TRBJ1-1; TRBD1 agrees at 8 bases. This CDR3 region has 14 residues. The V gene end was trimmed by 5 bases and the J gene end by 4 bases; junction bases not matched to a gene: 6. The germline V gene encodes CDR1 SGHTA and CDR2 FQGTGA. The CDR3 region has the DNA TGTGCCAGCAGCGAGGACAGGGAGAGCACTGAAGCTTTCTTT. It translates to CASSEDRESTEAFF.

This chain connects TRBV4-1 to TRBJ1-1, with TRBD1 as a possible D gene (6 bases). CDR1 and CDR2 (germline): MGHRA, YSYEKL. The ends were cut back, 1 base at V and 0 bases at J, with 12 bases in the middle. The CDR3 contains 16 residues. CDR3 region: CASSQGAGEVNTEAFF. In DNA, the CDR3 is TGCGCCAGCAGCCAAGGGGCAGGGGAAGTGAACACTGAAGCTTTCTTT.

The CDR3 protein is CASRLQVNTEAFF. DNA of the CDR3: TGTGCCAGCAGATTACAGGTGAACACTGAAGCTTTCTTT. V gene TRBV2 combines with J gene TRBJ1-1; D possibly corresponds to TRBD1 (5 bases). V was shortened by 6 bases and J by 0 bases, with 8 bases between the two germline ends. The CDR3 has 13 residues. Germline-derived CDR1 and CDR2 are SNHLY and FYNNEI.

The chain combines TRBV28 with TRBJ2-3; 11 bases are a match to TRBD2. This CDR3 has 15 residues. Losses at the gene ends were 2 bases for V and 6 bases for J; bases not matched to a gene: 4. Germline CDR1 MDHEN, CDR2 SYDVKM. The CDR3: CASSLPSGGSDTQYF. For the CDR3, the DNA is TGTGCCAGCAGTTTACCTAGCGGGGGGTCGGATACGCAGTATTTT.

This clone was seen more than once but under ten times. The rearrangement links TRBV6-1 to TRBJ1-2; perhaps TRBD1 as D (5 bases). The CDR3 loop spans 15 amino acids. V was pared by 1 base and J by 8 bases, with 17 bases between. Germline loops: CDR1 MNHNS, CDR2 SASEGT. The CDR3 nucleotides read TGTGCCAGCAGTGAAGTTTGGGGCCCGACTTCCGGCTACACCTTC. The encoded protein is CASSEVWGPTSGYTF.

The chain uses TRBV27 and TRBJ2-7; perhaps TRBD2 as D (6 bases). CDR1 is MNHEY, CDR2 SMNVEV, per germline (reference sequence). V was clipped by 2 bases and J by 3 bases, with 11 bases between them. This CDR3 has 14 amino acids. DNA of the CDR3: TGTGCCAGCAGTTTAACGGGGACTGGCTACGAGCAGTACTTC. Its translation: CASSLTGTGYEQYF.